Given below is one TCR beta chain in context. Germline CDR1 reads MDHEN; CDR2 reads SYDVKM. V lost 2 bases to trimming and J lost 2 bases, with 6 bases between them. The CDR3 is 13 amino acids. This record comes from a study of patients and donors after allogeneic stem cell transplantation. TCRdb analysed the RT-PCR reads with MiXCR anew, one entry per CDR3 protein. The sample carries some 90,000 distinct CDR3 sequences, under 50% recorded once. This sequence joins TRBV28 and TRBJ1-2, with no clear D. Sequenced material: blood, either unsorted or a sorted T cell fraction (not recorded which). This TCR was sampled from a human donor who was either an allogeneic HSCT recipient or a stem cell or donor lymphocyte infusion donor (not recorded which). It is not recorded whose cells these are; they may come from a transplant donor. CDR3 loop: CASSLTGNYGYTF. CDR3 DNA sequence: TGTGCCAGCAGTTTAACGGGGAACTATGGCTACACCTTC.